The following is a TCR beta chain sequence with its context. Its antigen is as yet unknown. The sample originates from a study of shared clonotypes between healthy human individuals. Whole-study findings and limits: Some naive CD4 clonotypes, around 4.7%, turned up in common across several donors. Sampling used blood alone; tissue repertoires probably differ.

Cells designated naive CD8 were CD45RO-negative and were positively selected for CCR7, with terminally differentiated effector memory CD45RA+ cells excluded. The length of the CDR3 is 16 residues. V was pared by 5 bases and J by 0 bases, with 10 bases of the junction left unmatched. Germline values: CDR1 MNHEY, CDR2 SMNVEV (reference sequence). At a deep level, the assay was run. Libraries were prepared by immunoSEQ multiplex PCR; TCRdb keeps only in-frame clonotypes and omits some of them. This table has roughly 2,000,000 clones, over 85% appearing once. The sample was naive CD8+ T cells sorted from blood. This chain connects TRBV27 to TRBJ2-7, with 7 bases matching TRBD2. This clonotype was obtained from a man between 18 and 29 years old in good health. This chain's CDR3 is CASSPSRGVLSYEQYF. The DNA of the CDR3 is TGTGCCAGCAGTCCCAGTCGGGGGGTCCTCTCCTACGAGCAGTACTTC.